This T cell receptor beta chain came from a study of blood T cells in healthy people across ages. This CDR3 spans 14 amino acids. The V gene lost 6 bases and the J gene lost 0 bases, with 11 bases spanning the gap. Germline lookup yields CDR1 SNHLY and CDR2 FYNNEI. The total RNA that was extracted per sample amounted to at least 5.5 micrograms. Through a sample-barcoded 5' primer and a J-beta primer mix, a second PCR was run for roughly 6 to 12 cycles. Via MiXCR, TCRdb re-called the 5' RACE reads, giving one row per CDR3 protein. The sample contains about 1 million distinct CDR3 sequences, approximately 25% of which appear only once. These sequences were also reported in another study, on T cells of mothers and their children. That paper adds: The sample comes from nine or ten healthy Caucasian donors: mothers and children. Per child, 2.8 million or so TCR beta CDR3 reads were obtained, against over 10 million per mother.

The clonotype comes from a girl aged 2 to 10 in good health. V usage is TRBV2 and J usage is TRBJ2-5, with D perhaps matching TRBD1 (6 bases). Sequenced sample: blood. The CDR3 loop is CASRKQGDQETQYF. The DNA for the CDR3 is TGTGCCAGCAGGAAACAGGGTGACCAAGAGACCCAGTACTTC.